This T cell receptor (beta chain) was sequenced for a study of human T cells and chemical hapten exposure. Study-wide findings and caveats: PT1 expanded TCR counts and patch test score correlated positively. DPC sensitization left the count of TCRs above 1 in 1000 unchanged.

Trimming took off 5 bases at V and 1 base at J, with 11 bases between the two ends. The CDR3 has 15 residues. CDR1 is SEHNR, CDR2 FQNEAQ, per germline (reference sequence). The sample's time point: patch test 1, 2 weeks after DPC sensitization. This sample's treatment: therapeutic diphenylcyclopropenone sensitization with weekly scalp DPC. Alopecia patients, 18 to 70 years old and DPC-suitable, served as donors. In the library, unique molecular identifiers were attached to individual cDNA molecules. TCRdb used MiXCR to reprocess the RACE reads, holding one entry per CDR3 protein. The table includes tens of thousands of distinct CDR3 sequences, approximately 12% detected once. Turning to this clonotype: What it recognizes is unknown.

This receptor was identified in a woman aged 55-70 years with alopecia areata. Some clones in this sample may be carry-over from other donors' samples. The chain employs TRBV7-9 and TRBJ1-4; the D gene is possibly TRBD1 (6 bases). The sample in question was whole blood, obtained in connection with sensitization to the hapten diphenylcyclopropenone (DPC). Here the CDR3 reads CASSHEQGTNEKLFF. The CDR3 DNA is TGTGCCAGCAGCCACGAACAGGGAACTAATGAAAAACTGTTTTTT.